These 2 T cell receptor beta chains were sequenced from one sample in a study of CD8+ T cells in alopecia areata. cDNA reverse transcribed from extracted RNA served as the sequencing template. This table comes from immunoSEQ multiplex PCR, and its TCRdb copy is limited to in-frame clones, with some not included. The table has tens of thousands of clones, about 40% seen once. The sequenced material came from NKG2D-low CD8+ T cells sorted from blood. The source of these receptors is a human donor with alopecia areata.

V is TRBV29-1 and J is TRBJ1-1, with TRBD1 as a possible D gene (5 bases). The germline gives CDR1 SQVTM, CDR2 ANQGSEA. Trimming stripped 1 base from V and 6 bases from J, with 9 bases between. The CDR3 consists of 12 residues. The CDR3 protein is CSVEGGAAEAFF. The CDR3 nucleotides read TGCAGCGTTGAAGGGGGCGCCGCTGAAGCTTTCTTT.

A few counts support this clone. The chain employs TRBV29-1 and TRBJ1-2, with D perhaps TRBD1 (5 bases). The CDR3 length is 12 residues. The germline gives CDR1 SQVTM, CDR2 ANQGSEA. V lost 3 bases and J lost 6, with 11 bases in between. CDR3 in DNA: TGCAGCGTTGAGAACAGGCCCAATGGCTACACCTTC. Protein product: CSVENRPNGYTF.